The T cell receptor (beta chain) under discussion was sequenced for a study of T cells after yellow fever vaccination. Regarding the study as a whole: There was a possibility that FACS-sorted repertoires contained abundant clonotypes contaminating from the bulk population. Faster peaking, at day 5 versus 15, marked a secondary response that was weaker.

Trimming shortened V by 3 bases and J by 7 bases, and 12 bases separated the two germline ends. The CDR3 extends over 12 amino acids. Looked up from germline, CDR1 is GTSNPN and CDR2 is SVGIG (reference sequence). Template switching with 5'RACE generated the TCR cDNA and added a universal primer site and UMIs. TCRdb itself ran the 5' RACE reads through MiXCR, one entry per CDR3 protein. The sample has hundreds of thousands of distinct CDR3 sequences, about 13% seen once. A few counts support this clonotype. Its antigen is unidentified. Sequences were derived from PBMCs, sampled on the day of the yellow fever booster vaccination. The TCR comes from a man in his thirties or forties who received the YFV17D yellow fever vaccine. J is TRBJ2-5 and V is TRBV30; the D gene is possibly TRBD1 (6 bases). CDR3 bases: TGTGCCTGGAGACGGGACACTGGGACCCAGTACTTC. As protein: CAWRRDTGTQYF.